These 22 T cell receptor beta chains came from one sample sequenced in a study of regulatory T cells in long-lasting Graves disease. As to time point: newly diagnosed GD, antithyroid drugs for less than 3 months. Scientists built the TCR library using RNA that was extracted from PBMCs. Combining iRepertoire HTBI primers with Arm-PCR of CDR3 regions, the authors built TCR beta libraries. TCRdb reprocessed the multiplex PCR reads via MiXCR and lists one record per CDR3 protein. Of approximately 470,000 distinct CDR3 sequences in the sample, roughly 17% were seen once. This sample was shared with a second study, whose subject was T cells in Graves' hyperthyroidism and ophthalmopathy.

The sample consisted of peripheral blood mononuclear cells (PBMCs), taken at new diagnosis, from a patient treated with antithyroid drugs. The receptors come from a middle-aged man with Graves disease.

This clonotype was seen a few times. A read error may produce the germline difference seen at one junction end. CDR3 bases: TGTGCCAGCCGCTTGGAACTAGGACACCAAGAGACCCAGTACTTC. It is translated as CASRLELGHQETQYF. The gene calls are TRBV7-2 and TRBJ2-5; TRBD2 might be the D (5 bases). CDR1 and CDR2 from the germline V gene are SGHTA and FQGNSA. This CDR3 spans 15 amino acids.

In this sample, this clonotype turned up many times. V and J are TRBV11-3 and TRBJ2-5, with a weak D call TRBD1 (6 bases). The CDR3 covers 14 residues. CDR1 is SGHNT, CDR2 YENEEA, per germline. Trimming pared 5 bases from V and 5 bases from J, leaving 15 bases between. CDR3 nucleotides: TGTGCCAGCAGCGTACCAGGGGATGATGAGACCCAGTACTTC. This translates into CASSVPGDDETQYF. The entire variable domain, with the rest obtained from reference TRBV11-3 and TRBJ2-5, is as follows: EAGVVQSPRYKIIEKKQPVAFWCNPISGHNTLYWYLQNLGQGPELLIRYENEEAVDDSQLPKDRFSAERLKGVDSTLKIQPAELGDSAVYLCASSVPGDDETQYFGPGTRLLVL.

This clonotype was seen only a few times. This chain links TRBV5-1 with TRBJ1-1; TRBD1 aligns across 10 bases. The CDR3 sequence is 15 residues long. Trimming removed 9 bases from V and 4 bases from J; junction bases left unmatched: 12. Germline lookup yields CDR1 SGHRS and CDR2 YFSETQ. This chain's CDR3 is CATRQGAGSGTEAFF. The CDR3 region has the DNA TGCGCCACACGACAGGGGGCGGGTTCGGGCACTGAAGCTTTCTTT.

This clonotype was observed at least ten times. V is TRBV7-9 and J is TRBJ2-4; no firm D call. The CDR3 runs 14 residues. With 1 base removed from V and 2 bases from J, the gap between germline ends came to 6 bases. The germline V gene has CDR1 SEHNR and CDR2 FQNEAQ (reference sequence). CDR3 region: CASSLGGTKNIQYF. DNA of the CDR3: TGTGCCAGCAGCTTAGGTGGGACCAAAAACATTCAGTACTTC.

V gene TRBV6-2 or TRBV6-3 combines with J gene TRBJ2-3; D is possibly TRBD1 or TRBD2 (5 bases each). The germline V gene encodes CDR1 MNHEY and CDR2 SVGEGT. V was pared by 2 bases and J by 6 bases, with 12 bases between. The CDR3 has 14 amino acids. CDR3 amino acids: CASSYRGEGDTQYF. CDR3 sequence (DNA): TGTGCCAGCAGTTACCGAGGAGAGGGGGATACGCAGTATTTT.

In its sample, this clonotype was seen many times. The chain links TRBV29-1 to TRBJ2-1, with 10 nucleotides matching TRBD2. Germline V CDR1 and CDR2: SQVTM, ANQGSEA. After removal of 7 bases from V and 7 bases from J, the junction contained 13 bases not matched to a gene. CDR3 size: 15 residues. For the CDR3, the DNA is TGCAGCGGAGTACATAGCGGGAGGATAGGAAATGAGCAGTTCTTC. It specifies CSGVHSGRIGNEQFF.

This clonotype was seen a few times. The genes are TRBV18 and TRBJ2-7, with 10 bases identical to TRBD2. In germline, CDR1 is KGHSH, CDR2 LQKENI. V lost 5 bases to trimming and J lost 0 bases; unmatched junction nucleotides: 1. There are 14 residues in the CDR3. The CDR3 DNA is TGTGCCAGCTCAGGGACTAGCGTCTCCTACGAGCAGTACTTC. It yields the protein CASSGTSVSYEQYF.

The J gene is TRBJ2-7, the V gene TRBV7-6; unclear D gene. Germline V lookup: CDR1 SGHVS, CDR2 FNYEAQ. V lost 0 bases and J 3 bases, leaving 12 bases between the germline ends. This CDR3 contains 15 residues. CDR3 amino acids: CASSLAAENVYEQYF. The CDR3 nucleotides read TGTGCCAGCAGCTTAGCGGCCGAGAACGTCTACGAGCAGTACTTC. Filled out from reference TRBV7-6 and TRBJ2-7, the complete variable domain reads GAGVSQSPRYKVTKRGQDVALRCDPISGHVSLYWYRQALGQGPEFLTYFNYEAQQDKSGLPNDRFSAERPEGSISTLTIQRTEQRDSAMYRCASSLAAENVYEQYFGPGTRLTVT.

This clonotype occurred many times. CDR3 sequence reads: CATSESAVLSYNEQFF. The CDR3 bases are TGTGCCACCAGTGAATCAGCGGTTCTCTCCTACAATGAGCAGTTCTTC. This chain links TRBV24-1 with TRBJ2-1, with a tentative D call TRBD2 (5 bases). The germline V gene encodes CDR1 KGHDR and CDR2 SFDVKD. V lost 4 bases and J 0 bases, leaving 12 bases between the germline ends. The CDR3 covers 16 residues.

This clonotype occurred a few times. The gene calls are TRBV7-2 and TRBJ2-3; unclear D gene. This CDR3 spans 14 amino acids. Trimming shortened V by 1 base and J by 5 bases, and 10 bases separated the two germline ends. Looked up from germline, CDR1 is SGHTA and CDR2 is FQGNSA. The CDR3 sequence: CASSLVPLIDTQYF. As DNA, the CDR3 is TGTGCCAGCAGCTTAGTCCCCCTAATAGATACGCAGTATTTT.

This clonotype has at least ten counts. This chain links TRBV3-1 with TRBJ1-6; D remains unclear. This CDR3 is 16 amino acids long. Trimming shortened V by 2 bases and J by 3 bases, and 11 bases separated the two germline ends. Per the germline V gene, CDR1 is LGHDT and CDR2 is YNNKEL (reference sequence). The CDR3 loop reads CASSQTQLGYNSPLHF. In nucleotides, the CDR3 is TGTGCCAGCAGCCAAACCCAACTCGGCTATAATTCACCCCTCCACTTT.

This clonotype has a count of ten or more. This sequence joins TRBV12-3 or TRBV12-4 and TRBJ2-3, with 9 bases matching TRBD1. The CDR3 runs 13 residues. The V gene end was trimmed by 7 bases and the J gene end by 5 bases; junction bases not matched to a gene: 4. CDR3: CASKTTGGDTQYF. CDR3 DNA sequence: TGTGCCAGCAAGACGACAGGGGGAGATACGCAGTATTTT.

A note on this clonotype: A much larger clone differs from this one at a single base, so this may be a read error. The V gene is TRBV5-1, the J gene TRBJ2-3; possibly TRBD1 for D (6 bases). V lost 3 bases to trimming and J lost 2 bases, with 19 bases between them. This CDR3 has 17 residues. CDR1 SGHRS and CDR2 YFSETQ come from the germline V gene. CDR3 in amino acids: CASSSISTGNTTDTQYF. DNA of the CDR3: TGCGCCAGCAGCTCAATCTCGACAGGAAATACCACAGATACGCAGTATTTT.

This clonotype has more than one count but fewer than ten. V gene TRBV9 combines with J gene TRBJ2-7, with D hard to call. This CDR3 is 15 amino acids long. Per germline, CDR1 SGDLS and CDR2 YYNGEE. V was shortened by 0 bases and J by 4 bases, with 14 bases between the two germline ends. The CDR3 region is CASSVDYLGVYEQYF. Written as DNA, the CDR3 is TGTGCCAGCAGCGTAGACTACCTTGGAGTGTACGAGCAGTACTTC.

The sample holds many counts of this clonotype. This chain connects TRBV11-2 to TRBJ2-7; no reliable D call. Trimming pared 1 base from V and 5 bases from J, leaving 3 bases between. There are 11 residues in the CDR3. The germline gives CDR1 SGHAT, CDR2 FQNNGV. The CDR3 DNA sequence: TGTGCCAGCAGCTTAGCCCACGAGCAGTACTTC. Its translation: CASSLAHEQYF. The full variable domain, with the rest looked up from reference TRBV11-2 and TRBJ2-7, is EAGVAQSPRYKIIEKRQSVAFWCNPISGHATLYWYQQILGQGPKLLIQFQNNGVVDDSQLPKDRFSAERLKGVDSTLKIQPAKLEDSAVYLCASSLAHEQYFGPGTRLTVT.

At least ten counts were recorded for this clonotype. V is TRBV12-3 or TRBV12-4 and J is TRBJ1-1, with D maybe TRBD1 (6 bases). This CDR3 spans 15 amino acids. Trimming took 5 bases from V and 1 from J, leaving 14 bases between them. CDR3 protein: CASSPSGAENTEAFF. The DNA of the CDR3 is TGTGCCAGCAGTCCCTCAGGGGCGGAGAACACTGAAGCTTTCTTT.

This clonotype has ten or more counts. The CDR3 DNA follows: TGTGCCAGCAGCTGGGACAGGAACGGCGAGCAGTACTTC. It is translated as CASSWDRNGEQYF. The V gene is TRBV28, the J gene TRBJ2-7; TRBD1 agrees at 8 bases. The length of the CDR3 is 13 residues. The V gene's germline CDR1 is MDHEN and CDR2 SYDVKM. V dropped 6 bases and J dropped 6; count of bases not matched to a gene: 7.

There are many counts of this clonotype. This chain uses TRBV7-9 with TRBJ2-7; TRBD1 might be the D (6 bases). The germline gives CDR1 SEHNR, CDR2 FQNEAQ (reference sequence). The CDR3 has 14 residues. V gave up 5 bases and J gave up 0 bases, with 11 bases separating them. CDR3 in amino acids: CASSRQVYSYEQYF. CDR3 DNA: TGTGCCAGCAGCAGACAGGTTTACTCCTACGAGCAGTACTTC.

The V call is TRBV10-3, the J call TRBJ2-3, with D possibly TRBD2 on 5 matching bases. The V end was cut by 6 bases, the J end by 2 bases, with 9 bases between. CDR1 ENHRY and CDR2 SYGVKD come from the germline V gene. CDR3 length equals 13 residues. CDR3: CAIRREPTDTQYF. In nucleotides, the CDR3 is TGTGCCATCAGGAGGGAGCCCACAGATACGCAGTATTTT.

For this clonotype: A much larger clone lies one base from this, so it may be a read error. The CDR3: CASSSQVGGYGYTF. The CDR3 DNA sequence: TGTGCCAGCAGCTCCCAAGTCGGGGGTTATGGCTACACCTTC. The rearrangement joins TRBV11-2 to TRBJ1-2; maybe TRBD1 (5 bases). The V and J ends lost 4 bases and 5 bases respectively, with 14 bases between them. Germline lookup yields CDR1 SGHAT and CDR2 FQNNGV. The CDR3 length is 14 residues.

In its sample, this clonotype was seen many times. The chain employs TRBV30 and TRBJ2-1, with D possibly matching TRBD1 (5 bases). V was clipped by 0 bases and J by 8 bases, with 14 bases between them. The CDR3 is made up of 14 amino acids. Germline V gives CDR1 GTSNPN, CDR2 SVGIG (reference sequence). As DNA, the CDR3 is TGTGCCTGGAGTGTCTTGGCCAGGGCGGATGAGCAGTTCTTC. Protein sequence: CAWSVLARADEQFF.

This clonotype was seen only a few times. This chain joins TRBV4-1 and TRBJ1-1; a weak D match, TRBD1 (5 bases). The germline V gene encodes CDR1 MGHRA and CDR2 YSYEKL. The V end lost 2 bases, the J end lost 5 bases, and 18 bases lay between the germline ends. The CDR3 spans 16 residues. CDR3 nucleotide sequence: TGCGCCAGCAGCCAACTGTTTTCCCGGGGGGGGACTGAAGCTTTCTTT. This encodes CASSQLFSRGGTEAFF.